The rows below give T cell receptor beta chains drawn from one sample of a study of beta chain features in type 1 diabetes. TCRdb keeps only in-frame clones here, not all; method: immunoSEQ multiplex PCR. The repertoire has fewer than 350,000 clones, 15% of them found once; the top ten carry around 0.015%. Input material: naive CD4+ T cells from blood. The receptors stem from a man younger than 35 with type 1 diabetes. The CDR3 runs from the conserved cysteine through the conserved F or W. A D gene is named only where the DNA matches it firmly. Rows may omit the clone size; those that give it use once, few, many or a size class.

v_call,clone_size,j_call,d_call,cdr3_aa,cdr3_nt
TRBV6-6,few,TRBJ1-1,-,CASRDSSEAFF,TGTGCCAGCAGGGACAGTTCTGAAGCTTTCTTT
TRBV9,few,TRBJ2-1,-,CASSVGLQGNEQFF,TGTGCCAGCAGCGTAGGTCTCCAGGGGAATGAGCAGTTCTTC
TRBV7-2,few,TRBJ2-3,TRBD2,CASRLAGADTQYF,TGTGCCAGCAGACTAGCGGGGGCGGATACGCAGTATTTT
TRBV6-5,-,TRBJ1-6,TRBD1,CASSYSGQGAWSPLHF,TGTGCCAGCAGTTACTCGGGCCAGGGGGCTTGGTCACCCCTCCACTTT
TRBV5-4,few,TRBJ2-3,TRBD2,CASSLVLRGGADTQYF,TGTGCCAGCAGCTTAGTCCTGCGGGGGGGCGCAGATACGCAGTATTTT
TRBV15,few,TRBJ2-1,TRBD2,CATSRAPLAGDEQFF,TGTGCCACCAGCAGAGCTCCGCTAGCGGGCGATGAGCAGTTCTTC
TRBV5-6,few,TRBJ2-7,-,CASRRGVGPYEQYF,TGTGCCAGCAGACGGGGAGTTGGCCCCTACGAGCAGTACTTC
TRBV21-1,few,TRBJ1-4,-,CASSKGQGGKEKLFF,TGTGCCAGCAGCAAAGGCCAAGGGGGCAAGGAAAAACTGTTTTTT
TRBV6-5,-,TRBJ2-1,-,CASSRRGSSYNEQFF,TGTGCCAGCAGCAGACGGGGAAGCTCCTACAATGAGCAGTTCTTC
TRBV5-1,-,TRBJ2-6,TRBD1,CASSPPGQSHSGANVLTF,TGCGCCAGCAGTCCTCCGGGACAGTCACACTCTGGGGCCAACGTCCTGACTTTC
TRBV30,once,TRBJ2-2,TRBD2,CAWKGLAANTGELFF,TGTGCCTGGAAGGGACTAGCGGCTAACACCGGGGAGCTGTTTTTT
TRBV5-6,-,TRBJ2-5,-,CASSLVGRETQYF,TGTGCCAGCAGCTTGGTGGGCAGGGAGACCCAGTACTTC
TRBV7-9,-,TRBJ2-5,-,CASSLRAGGTQETQYF,TGTGCCAGCAGCTTAAGGGCCGGGGGGACACAAGAGACCCAGTACTTC
TRBV30,few,TRBJ1-5,-,CAWSLRGLSGQPQHF,TGTGCCTGGAGTTTGAGGGGTCTTAGCGGGCAGCCCCAGCATTTT
TRBV25-1,few,TRBJ2-1,TRBD1,CASRRQGGDEQFF,TGTGCCAGCAGGAGACAGGGTGGGGATGAGCAGTTCTTC
TRBV27,few,TRBJ2-3,TRBD2,CASAKRASGQNTDTQYF,TGTGCCAGCGCAAAACGGGCTAGCGGTCAGAACACAGATACGCAGTATTTT
TRBV30,-,TRBJ2-1,TRBD2,CAWALAGLNEQFF,TGTGCCTGGGCACTAGCGGGTCTCAATGAGCAGTTCTTC
TRBV5-6,few,TRBJ1-2,-,CASSSGHGYGYTF,TGTGCCAGCAGCTCCGGACACGGCTATGGCTACACCTTC
TRBV5-6,few,TRBJ2-1,TRBD2,CASSLVGGSSGRGNEQFF,TGTGCCAGCAGCTTGGTCGGGGGTTCGAGCGGGAGGGGAAATGAGCAGTTCTTC
TRBV4-2,few,TRBJ2-5,TRBD2,CASSQDAGGAPETQYF,TGTGCCAGCAGCCAAGACGCGGGGGGAGCACCGGAGACCCAGTACTTC
TRBV15,few,TRBJ2-1,-,CATRPTGNYNEQFF,TGTGCCACCAGACCGACAGGAAACTACAATGAGCAGTTCTTC
TRBV11-2,few,TRBJ2-6,TRBD1,CASSPRLQGALGANVLTF,TGTGCCAGCAGCCCCCGCCTACAGGGGGCGCTTGGGGCCAACGTCCTGACTTTC
TRBV28,few,TRBJ1-2,TRBD1,CASTRQGRIFGYTF,TGTGCCAGCACAAGACAGGGGCGTATTTTTGGCTACACCTTC
TRBV27,few,TRBJ1-5,TRBD1,CASSSQGAPRNQPQHF,TGTGCCAGCAGTTCACAGGGGGCGCCCCGGAATCAGCCCCAGCATTTT
TRBV5-4,few,TRBJ2-1,-,CASSLDSSNNEQFF,TGTGCCAGCAGCTTGGACTCAAGCAACAATGAGCAGTTCTTC
TRBV5-1,-,TRBJ2-3,-,CASSRSGMVTDTQYF,TGCGCCAGCAGCCGGTCCGGGATGGTCACAGATACGCAGTATTTT
TRBV6-5,few,TRBJ2-1,TRBD1,CASRPGTGGVEQFF,TGTGCCAGCAGGCCCGGGACAGGGGGCGTCGAGCAGTTCTTC
TRBV7-9,-,TRBJ2-5,-,CASSAGKETQYF,TGTGCCAGCAGCGCAGGGAAAGAGACCCAGTACTTC
TRBV7-9,-,TRBJ2-7,-,CASSSQAYEQYF,TGTGCCAGCAGCTCACAGGCCTACGAGCAGTACTTC
TRBV7-2,few,TRBJ2-3,TRBD2,CASSPRTSGGADTQYF,TGTGCCAGCAGCCCAAGGACTAGCGGGGGAGCAGATACGCAGTATTTT
TRBV4-1,once,TRBJ1-1,TRBD1,CASTSRNRGPKDTEAFF,TGCGCCAGCACGAGTAGAAACAGGGGGCCTAAAGACACTGAAGCTTTCTTT
TRBV30,few,TRBJ1-2,-,CAWRRDGSYRYTF,TGTGCCTGGAGACGGGACGGGAGTTATCGCTACACCTTC
TRBV21-1,few,TRBJ2-7,-,CASSKGQVQGF,TGTGCCAGCAGCAAAGGACAGGTGCAGGGCTTC
TRBV5-4,few,TRBJ2-7,-,CASRTIGDEQYF,TGTGCCAGCAGGACAATCGGGGACGAGCAGTACTTC
TRBV30,-,TRBJ1-5,TRBD1,CAWDTGVQPQHF,TGTGCCTGGGACACAGGGGTACAGCCCCAGCATTTT
TRBV5-1,few,TRBJ2-7,-,CASSLQSYPSYEQYF,TGCGCCAGCAGCTTGCAAAGCTACCCGTCCTACGAGCAGTACTTC
TRBV5-1,few,TRBJ2-1,-,CASSLSPGESYNEQFF,TGCGCCAGCAGCTTGTCTCCAGGGGAAAGCTACAATGAGCAGTTCTTC
TRBV28,-,TRBJ1-2,TRBD1,CASSPYDRGYGYTF,TGTGCCAGCAGTCCTTACGACAGGGGCTATGGCTACACCTTC
TRBV9,-,TRBJ2-3,TRBD2,CASSGGLAGTSTDTQYF,TGTGCCAGCAGTGGGGGACTAGCGGGCACTAGCACAGATACGCAGTATTTT
TRBV5-4,-,TRBJ1-5,-,CASSLAGKGNQPQHF,TGTGCCAGCAGCTTGGCCGGGAAGGGCAATCAGCCCCAGCATTTT
TRBV5-1,few,TRBJ2-5,TRBD1,CASREGYRGLQETQYF,TGCGCCAGCAGGGAGGGATACAGGGGGCTCCAAGAGACCCAGTACTTC
TRBV23-1,few,TRBJ2-1,TRBD2,CASSQSLAGVRYEQFF,TGCGCCAGCAGTCAATCCTTAGCGGGAGTACGGTATGAGCAGTTCTTC
TRBV23-1,few,TRBJ2-3,-,CASSQSCGTAGTDTQYF,TGCGCCAGCAGTCAATCATGCGGGACAGCTGGAACAGATACGCAGTATTTT
TRBV7-2,-,TRBJ2-5,-,CASSLVQGQETQYF,TGTGCCAGCAGCTTAGTACAGGGCCAAGAGACCCAGTACTTC
TRBV5-4,few,TRBJ2-5,-,CASSSFAGALQETQYF,TGTGCCAGCAGCTCCTTCGCGGGGGCCTTACAAGAGACCCAGTACTTC
TRBV6-5,-,TRBJ2-7,TRBD1,CASSYSGTGSYEQYF,TGTGCCAGCAGTTATTCCGGGACAGGGTCCTACGAGCAGTACTTC
TRBV28,-,TRBJ2-7,-,CASTRGGGLSYEQYF,TGTGCCAGCACCAGAGGCGGAGGTCTCTCCTACGAGCAGTACTTC
TRBV18,few,TRBJ1-4,-,CASSPSQQSEKLFF,TGTGCCAGCTCACCTTCACAGCAATCTGAAAAACTGTTTTTT
TRBV13,few,TRBJ2-2,TRBD1,CASSFWTGRTGELFF,TGTGCCAGCAGCTTCTGGACAGGGAGGACCGGGGAGCTGTTTTTT
TRBV7-9,-,TRBJ2-7,-,CASSLGLPIYEQYF,TGTGCCAGCAGCTTAGGACTGCCTATCTACGAGCAGTACTTC
TRBV30,-,TRBJ1-1,TRBD1,CAWSKRWTGATEAFF,TGTGCCTGGAGCAAAAGGTGGACAGGGGCCACTGAAGCTTTCTTT
TRBV9,-,TRBJ2-2,-,CASSAGSRHGELFF,TGTGCCAGCAGCGCGGGTTCGAGGCACGGGGAGCTGTTTTTT
TRBV5-6,-,TRBJ2-5,-,CASRAGLEETQYF,TGTGCCAGCAGGGCAGGGCTCGAGGAGACCCAGTACTTC
TRBV30,-,TRBJ1-5,-,CAWSGNSLNQPQHF,TGTGCCTGGAGTGGTAACAGCCTTAATCAGCCCCAGCATTTT
TRBV6-5,-,TRBJ1-2,TRBD1,CASRQGTFYGYTF,TGTGCCAGCAGACAGGGGACCTTCTATGGCTACACCTTC
TRBV6-5,-,TRBJ1-2,TRBD1,CASSYDREGYTF,TGTGCCAGCAGTTACGACAGGGAAGGCTACACCTTC
TRBV7-9,-,TRBJ2-5,-,CASSLSWTSQETQYF,TGTGCCAGCAGCTTATCCTGGACTTCCCAAGAGACCCAGTACTTC
TRBV13,-,TRBJ1-1,TRBD1,CASSPHPDRGAMNTEAFF,TGTGCCAGCAGCCCCCACCCGGACAGGGGGGCTATGAACACTGAAGCTTTCTTT
TRBV5-1,-,TRBJ2-4,TRBD1,CASSRGGLDIQYF,TGCGCCAGCAGTCGAGGGGGCTTAGACATTCAGTACTTC